This TCR beta chain is from a study of T cell changes during pregnancy in multiple sclerosis. V lost 0 bases, J lost 0 bases, and 3 bases stayed unmatched. The CDR3 length is 16 residues. Germline V gives CDR1 MDHEN, CDR2 SYDVKM. Clones were read by immunoSEQ multiplex PCR, and TCRdb kept only the in-frame ones, dropping some. The data contain 55,000 to 85,000 clones, 92% of them singletons. The genes are TRBV28 and TRBJ1-2; 8 bases line up with TRBD1. The clonotype comes from a female donor with multiple sclerosis, enrolled in a pregnancy study. This specimen consisted of peripheral blood, obtained after pregnancy. CDR3 sequence reads: CASSLWDRAANYGYTF. The CDR3 DNA reads TGTGCCAGCAGTTTATGGGACAGGGCGGCTAACTATGGCTACACCTTC.